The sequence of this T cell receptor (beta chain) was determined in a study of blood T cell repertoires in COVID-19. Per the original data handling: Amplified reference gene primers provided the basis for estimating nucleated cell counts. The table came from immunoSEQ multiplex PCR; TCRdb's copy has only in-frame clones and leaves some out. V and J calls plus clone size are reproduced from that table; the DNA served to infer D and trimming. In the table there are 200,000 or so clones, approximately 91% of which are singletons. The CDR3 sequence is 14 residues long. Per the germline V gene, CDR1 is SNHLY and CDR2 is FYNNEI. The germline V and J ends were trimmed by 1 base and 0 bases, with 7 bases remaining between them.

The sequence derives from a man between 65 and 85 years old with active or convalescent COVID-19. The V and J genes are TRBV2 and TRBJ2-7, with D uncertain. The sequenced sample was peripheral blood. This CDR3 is CASSEGLLSYEQYF. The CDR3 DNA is TGTGCCAGCAGTGAAGGACTTCTCTCCTACGAGCAGTACTTC. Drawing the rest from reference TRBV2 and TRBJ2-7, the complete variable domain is EPEVTQTPSHQVTQMGQEVILRCVPISNHLYFYWYRQILGQKVEFLVSFYNNEISEKSEIFDDQFSVERPDGSNFTLKIRSTKLEDSAMYFCASSEGLLSYEQYFGPGTRLTVT.